The 28 T cell receptor beta chains presented below share a single source sample, sequenced in a study of T-cell reconstitution after alpha-beta-depleted transplantation in children. For TCRbeta, the library was prepared with unique molecular identifiers. TCRdb itself ran the PCR reads through MiXCR, one entry per CDR3 protein. Here the sample spans about 290,000 distinct CDR3 sequences, around 9.1% being singletons. The sample consisted of PBMCs, taken before TCRalphabeta/CD19-depleted stem cell transplant. The receptor source for this set is a boy less than two years old with acute myeloid leukemia, due to receive a stem cell transplant.

This clonotype was recorded at least ten times. This rearrangement joins TRBV5-1 to TRBJ2-2; TRBD2 might be the D (6 bases). Deletions cut 4 bases from V and 4 bases from J, with 11 bases between. The CDR3 has 14 residues. The germline CDR1 and CDR2 sequences are SGHRS and YFSETQ. CDR3 loop: CASSPGGVTGELFF. CDR3 sequence (DNA): TGCGCCAGCAGCCCCGGAGGGGTCACCGGGGAGCTGTTTTTT.

This clonotype came up many times. V and J are TRBV7-6 and TRBJ2-3, with D possibly matching TRBD1 (6 bases). V was shortened by 4 bases and J by 0 bases, with 11 bases between the two germline ends. Germline values: CDR1 SGHVS, CDR2 FNYEAQ. The CDR3 is 15 residues long. CDR3 sequence: CASSYNRASTDTQYF. CDR3 coding DNA: TGTGCCAGCAGCTACAACAGGGCTAGCACAGATACGCAGTATTTT.

This clonotype has at least ten counts. The chain links TRBV10-3 to TRBJ2-2; D gene ambiguous. Germline V lookup: CDR1 ENHRY, CDR2 SYGVKD. The V and J ends lost 3 bases and 9 bases respectively, with 14 bases between them. This CDR3 has 14 amino acids. This chain's CDR3 is CAISEWEDNRELFF. In DNA, the CDR3 is TGTGCCATCAGTGAATGGGAAGACAACAGGGAGCTGTTTTTT.

Regarding this clonotype: A much bigger clone sits one base away, suggesting this may be a read error. The CDR3 sequence: CASSLAGSGTYKNEQFF. CDR3 nucleotide sequence: TGTGCCAGCAGCTTAGCCGGTAGCGGGACTTACAAGAATGAGCAGTTCTTC. The genes are TRBV7-2 and TRBJ2-1; 8 positions match TRBD2. V shed 0 bases and J 7 bases; nucleotides not matched to a gene: 11. Germline V gives CDR1 SGHTA, CDR2 FQGNSA. The length of the CDR3 is 17 residues.

This rearrangement joins TRBV7-3 to TRBJ2-2, with D possibly being TRBD1 (6 bases). V was pared by 3 bases and J by 2 bases, with 10 bases between. The CDR3 is made up of 15 amino acids. Germline loops: CDR1 SGHTA, CDR2 FQGTGA. As DNA, the CDR3 is TGTGCCAGCAGCTTCGGGACATTTAACACCGGGGAGCTGTTTTTT. It translates to CASSFGTFNTGELFF.

This clonotype was counted ten times or more. The junction differs from germline at one of its ends, possibly a read error. The chain joins TRBV29-1 to TRBJ2-1, with a weak D call TRBD2 (6 bases). The length of the CDR3 is 13 residues. Germline lookup yields CDR1 SQVTM and CDR2 ANQGSEA. The CDR3, as DNA: TGCAGCGTCCGGGACTCTGGGCGAAATGAGCATTTCTTC. This sequence encodes CSVRDSGRNEHFF.

The V call is TRBV7-3, the J call TRBJ2-7; 7 nucleotides match TRBD1. This CDR3 has 14 amino acids. J was trimmed by 3 bases and V by 4 bases; bases with no gene match: 6. Germline V CDR1 and CDR2: SGHTA, FQGTGA. The CDR3 region has the DNA TGTGCCAGCAGCTCCAAAACAGGGGTCTACGAGCAGTACTTC. It yields the protein CASSSKTGVYEQYF.

Many counts were recorded for this clonotype. The chain has TRBV11-1 and TRBJ2-7; D not certain. From germline, CDR1 is SGHAT and CDR2 FQDESV (reference sequence). The CDR3 covers 18 residues. V was cut by 4 bases and J by 0 bases, with 22 bases left in between. The CDR3: CASSSRESQFYSSYEQYF. Written as DNA, the CDR3 is TGTGCCAGCAGCTCGAGAGAGAGCCAGTTCTACAGCTCCTACGAGCAGTACTTC.

Ten or more counts support this clonotype. This chain links TRBV28 with TRBJ1-5, with D maybe TRBD1 (6 bases). V was clipped by 4 bases and J by 6 bases, with 13 bases between them. Germline V gives CDR1 MDHEN, CDR2 SYDVKM. The CDR3 covers 14 residues. The CDR3: CASSSQQGSQPQHF. The CDR3 DNA sequence: TGTGCCAGCAGTTCCCAACAGGGTTCTCAGCCCCAGCATTTT.

This clonotype was observed many times. The rearrangement links TRBV28 to TRBJ2-7, with 8 bases matching TRBD1. CDR3 length: 16 amino acids. After removal of 2 bases from V and 2 bases from J, the junction contained 8 bases not matched to a gene. The germline CDR1 and CDR2 sequences are MDHEN and SYDVKM. The CDR3 loop reads CASSLISGQGPYEQYF. CDR3 bases: TGTGCCAGCAGTTTAATCTCCGGACAGGGACCCTACGAGCAGTACTTC.

The rearrangement uses TRBV20-1 and TRBJ2-5; 11 bases line up with TRBD1. The germline gives CDR1 DFQATT, CDR2 SNEGSKA (reference sequence). V gave up 6 bases and J gave up 4 bases; unmatched junction bases: 7. CDR3 length: 14 residues. The CDR3 loop reads CSAYSGTGGETQYF. CDR3 nucleotide sequence: TGCAGTGCCTATAGTGGGACAGGGGGAGAGACCCAGTACTTC.

This clonotype occurred a few times. The chain combines TRBV12-3 or TRBV12-4 with TRBJ1-5; D not certain. The CDR3 length is 14 residues. Trimming cost V 1 base and J 0 bases, with 4 bases left between them. This CDR3 is CASSLGASNQPQHF. The CDR3 DNA reads TGTGCCAGCAGTTTAGGAGCTAGCAATCAGCCCCAGCATTTT.

The count of this clonotype is one. A clone one base away is much larger, so this may be a read error. The chain employs TRBV28 and TRBJ1-2, with a weak D call TRBD1 (6 bases). The CDR3 consists of 12 residues. Germline lookup yields CDR1 MDHEN and CDR2 SYDVKM. The CDR3 DNA follows: TGTGCCAGCAGTTTAAAGGTCGGGGGCTACGCCTTC. Translating gives CASSLKVGGYAF.

In the case of this clonotype: A much larger clonotype is one base distant, so this may be a read error. The chain links TRBV19 to TRBJ2-3; D gene unclear. This CDR3 region has 15 residues. CDR1 is LNHDA, CDR2 SQIVND, per germline (reference sequence). Deletions cut 2 bases from V and 0 bases from J, with 9 bases between. CDR3 in amino acids: CASSIRSRSTDTQYF. CDR3 bases: TGTGCCAGTAGTATAAGGAGCAGAAGCACAGATACGCAGTATTTT. The whole variable domain, remainder taken from reference TRBV19 and TRBJ2-3, is DGGITQSPKYLFRKEGQNVTLSCEQNLNHDAMYWYRQDPGQGLRLIYYSQIVNDFQKGDIAEGYSVSREKKESFPLTVTSAQKNPTAFYLCASSIRSRSTDTQYFGPGTRLTVL.

This clonotype showed up many times. This chain uses TRBV11-3 with TRBJ2-1; the D gene is possibly TRBD2 (7 bases). The germline gives CDR1 SGHNT, CDR2 YENEEA. V gave up 1 base and J gave up 7 bases, with 20 bases separating them. The length of the CDR3 is 17 residues. The CDR3 region has the DNA TGTGCCAGCAGCTTAGGACGAAGGGGGGAGGGAGGGAATGAGCAGTTCTTC. Amino acid sequence: CASSLGRRGEGGNEQFF.

Ten or more counts support this clonotype. The chain has TRBV4-2 and TRBJ1-5; D perhaps matches TRBD1 (5 bases). Germline-derived CDR1 and CDR2 are LGHNA and YNFKEQ. V lost 0 bases and J lost 7, with 7 bases in between. The CDR3 has 13 residues. CDR3 DNA: TGTGCCAGCAGCCAAGAGGGGGGGCAGCCCCAGCATTTT. Residues: CASSQEGGQPQHF.

This clonotype was seen repeatedly, ten times or more. This chain joins TRBV20-1 and TRBJ2-1, with TRBD2 matching over 9 bases. This CDR3 is built from 17 residues. Germline V lookup: CDR1 DFQATT, CDR2 SNEGSKA (reference sequence). The V gene end was trimmed by 2 bases and the J gene end by 2 bases; junction bases not matched to a gene: 10. CDR3 sequence (DNA): TGCAGTGCTAGAACCTATAGCCGCGGGAGGGCCTACAATGAGCAGTTCTTC. It codes for CSARTYSRGRAYNEQFF.

This clonotype was found many times. The rearrangement uses TRBV4-3 and TRBJ2-7; tentative D call: TRBD2 (6 bases). CDR3 length: 16 residues. Germline assignment: CDR1 LGHNA and CDR2 YSLEER. The V end lost 1 base, the J end lost 2 bases, and 15 bases lay between the germline ends. Here the CDR3 reads CASSQGGGDLPYEQYF. CDR3 coding DNA: TGCGCCAGCAGCCAAGGAGGAGGGGACCTTCCCTACGAGCAGTACTTC.

This clonotype has a count of ten or more. CDR3 protein: CASSPVPLVENIQYF. CDR3 nucleotides: TGTGCCAGCAGTCCCGTCCCGTTAGTGGAAAACATTCAGTACTTC. V and J are TRBV12-3 or TRBV12-4 and TRBJ2-4; D not resolved. V dropped 5 bases and J dropped 5 bases, with 16 bases sitting between them. This CDR3 is 15 amino acids long.

The rearrangement joins TRBV7-9 to TRBJ2-7; D remains unclear. CDR1 is SEHNR and CDR2 is FQNEAQ in the germline V gene (reference sequence). The V end was cut by 1 base, the J end by 4 bases, with 11 bases between. The CDR3 extends over 14 amino acids. CDR3 nucleotides: TGTGCCAGCAGCTTAGACAGTACCCCGTACGAGCAGTACTTC. Translated: CASSLDSTPYEQYF.

This clonotype was seen at least ten times. The rearrangement joins TRBV29-1 to TRBJ1-2; D call uncertain. This CDR3 has 13 amino acids. Germline V CDR1 and CDR2: SQVTM, ANQGSEA. V was shortened by 4 bases and J by 1 base, with 10 bases between the two germline ends. The CDR3, as DNA: TGCAGCGTTGGGGGTCGGAATAACTATGGCTACACCTTC. Its protein product is CSVGGRNNYGYTF.

This clonotype was found many times. This chain links TRBV7-2 with TRBJ2-7; TRBD2 matches at 8 bases. There are 16 residues in the CDR3. Trimming cost V 5 bases and J 0 bases; bases outside gene matches: 9. The germline CDR1 and CDR2 sequences are SGHTA and FQGNSA. DNA for the CDR3: TGTGCCAGCAGCCAAACTGCCGGGACTAGCTCCTACGAGCAGTACTTC. Encoded protein: CASSQTAGTSSYEQYF.

In its sample, this clonotype was seen many times. The chain employs TRBV12-3 or TRBV12-4 and TRBJ1-5; D is uncertain. V was shortened by 4 bases and J by 2 bases, with 6 bases between the two germline ends. This CDR3 has 13 amino acids. CDR3 protein: CASSYIGNQPQHF. For the CDR3, the DNA is TGTGCCAGCAGTTACATCGGCAATCAGCCCCAGCATTTT.

This clonotype was seen at least ten times. The chain carries TRBV3-1 and TRBJ2-2, with 10 positions matching TRBD2. The length of the CDR3 is 16 residues. Germline assignment: CDR1 LGHDT and CDR2 YNNKEL (reference sequence). The trim removed 3 bases at V and 3 bases at J, leaving 4 bases unmatched. CDR3 bases: TGTGCCAGCAGCCAGAGCGGGGGGGCCGACACCGGGGAGCTGTTTTTT. Encoded protein: CASSQSGGADTGELFF.

This clonotype was recorded at least ten times. This chain joins TRBV7-9 and TRBJ2-7; 7 positions match TRBD1. Germline V gene data show CDR1 as SEHNR and CDR2 as FQNEAQ (reference sequence). V gave up 2 bases and J gave up 0 bases; unmatched junction bases: 7. The CDR3 extends over 16 amino acids. DNA of the CDR3: TGTGCCAGCAGCTTACGTGGCAGGGGGAGCTCCTACGAGCAGTACTTC. Amino acid sequence: CASSLRGRGSSYEQYF.

This clonotype was seen many times. The chain has TRBV5-5 and TRBJ2-2; D uncertain. CDR3 length: 13 residues. V lost 1 base and J lost 6, with 7 bases in between. Germline lookup yields CDR1 SGHKS and CDR2 YYEKEE (reference sequence). The CDR3 nucleotides read TGTGCCAGCAGCTTGTCTATACCCGGGGAGCTGTTTTTT. It codes for CASSLSIPGELFF.

J is TRBJ2-5 and V is TRBV5-1; D unclear. CDR1 is SGHRS, CDR2 YFSETQ, per germline. CDR3 length: 13 residues. The V end was cut by 4 bases, the J end by 2 bases, with 9 bases between. The CDR3 protein is CASSVTAQETQYF. CDR3 DNA sequence: TGCGCCAGCAGCGTCACCGCTCAAGAGACCCAGTACTTC.

The V and J genes are TRBV4-2 and TRBJ2-2; unclear D gene. The CDR3 consists of 16 residues. Germline V lookup: CDR1 LGHNA, CDR2 YNFKEQ. The V and J ends lost 1 base and 0 bases respectively, with 9 bases between them. The CDR3 is CASSQGLTPNTGELFF. In nucleotides, the CDR3 is TGTGCCAGCAGCCAAGGCTTGACCCCGAACACCGGGGAGCTGTTTTTT.